This TCR beta chain comes out of a study of CD8+CD57+ T cells in acquired aplastic anemia. As concerns this clonotype: No antigen is known for it.

Regarding the study as a whole: The study found no significant CD8+ Simpson's diversity difference between patients and controls.

By flow cytometry, patients selected for sequencing had shown an expansion of CD8+CD57+ cells. Severe acquired aplastic anemia was the diagnosis recorded for all patients. Trimming cost V 2 bases and J 8 bases; bases outside gene matches: 12. Germline V gene lookup returns CDR1 SQVTM and CDR2 ANQGSEA. This CDR3 region has 14 residues. Genomic DNA templated the TCR beta VDJ and CDR3 profiling. TCRdb reprocessed the reads with MiXCR, giving one entry per CDR3 protein. Altogether about 180,000 distinct CDR3 sequences are present, over 40% being singletons, with the ten largest covering about 1.7%. The rearrangement links TRBV29-1 to TRBJ2-7; 7 bases are shared with TRBD2. The TCR comes from a human donor with aplastic anemia. Sequencing used sorted CD4+, CD8+, or CD8+CD57+ T cells (not recorded which) from PBMCs. In DNA form, the CDR3 reads TGCAGCGTTGAACCTCCCGGGAGGCCTACGAAGCAGTACTTC. Translated, it gives CSVEPPGRPTKQYF.